This T cell receptor beta chain was sequenced for a study of T-cell memory formation after mild COVID-19. Overall study results and limits: Balance between CD4 and CD8 was seen in clones contracting day 15 to 85, and a CD4+ lean was seen in later expanders. Some responding clones appeared in pre-infection memory, suggesting cross-reactive memory joined.

This clonotype was seen a handful of times. The antigen remains undetermined. MiXCR, run by TCRdb on the 5' RACE reads, gives a single entry per CDR3 protein. Of 150,000 to 200,000 distinct CDR3 sequences listed, 10% to 15% are singletons. The sequence came from a man aged 18 to 30 who had mild COVID-19 (a few samples of this study predate the infection). Cell type and time point are not known. The sequencing input was PBMCs or a T cell subset sorted from them (not recorded which).

The CDR3 nucleotides are TGCGCCAGCAGCACCGGGACAGGGGGGTACGAGCAGTACTTC. Amino acids: CASSTGTGGYEQYF. The chain has TRBV5-1 and TRBJ2-7, with 11 nucleotides matching TRBD1. The CDR3 spans 14 residues. Germline CDR1 is SGHRS and CDR2 is YFSETQ. Trimming cost V 4 bases and J 4 bases; bases outside gene matches: 4.